This entry is about one TCR beta chain. The data originate from a study of cytomegalovirus exposure and HLA in healthy donors. 13 Jbeta primers and 60 Vbeta primers were used for the PCR. Method: immunoSEQ multiplex PCR; TCRdb's copy keeps in-frame clones and lacks some. The profile shows over 150,000 clones, about four fifths of them singletons. Germline CDR1 MNHEY, CDR2 SMNVEV (reference sequence). Trimming cost V 6 bases and J 2 bases, with 14 bases left between them. The CDR3 covers 14 residues. The source is a boy aged 2 to 10 in good health and CMV-seronegative. Sequencing was done on a sample of PBMCs. J is TRBJ2-7 and V is TRBV27; D may be TRBD1 (6 bases). CDR3 region: CASRGQTLAYEQYF. As DNA, the CDR3 is TGTGCCAGCAGAGGACAGACTCTGGCCTACGAGCAGTACTTC.